The entry that follows covers one TCR beta chain sequence. TCRdb's table, derived via immunoSEQ multiplex PCR, lists solely in-frame clones and lacks some. The table includes about 190,000 clones, around 89% detected once. This sample was taken from a study of blood T cell repertoires in COVID-19. For the study at large: Sample material is recorded as cDNA or gDNA derived from T cells, B-cell-depleted T cells, or PBMCs.

The germline V gene encodes CDR1 SGDLS and CDR2 YYNGEE. This CDR3 region has 20 residues. V was shortened by 3 bases and J by 3 bases, with 27 bases between the two germline ends. This chain links TRBV9 with TRBJ1-4; D might be TRBD1 (5 bases). The receptor comes from a man aged 45-60 years with acute or convalescent COVID-19. The sample taken for sequencing was peripheral blood. In nucleotides, the CDR3 is TGTGCCAGCAGCGCCCTCCCATTCGGGGGGGATTACATGGCTAATGAAAAACTGTTTTTT. Protein: CASSALPFGGDYMANEKLFF.